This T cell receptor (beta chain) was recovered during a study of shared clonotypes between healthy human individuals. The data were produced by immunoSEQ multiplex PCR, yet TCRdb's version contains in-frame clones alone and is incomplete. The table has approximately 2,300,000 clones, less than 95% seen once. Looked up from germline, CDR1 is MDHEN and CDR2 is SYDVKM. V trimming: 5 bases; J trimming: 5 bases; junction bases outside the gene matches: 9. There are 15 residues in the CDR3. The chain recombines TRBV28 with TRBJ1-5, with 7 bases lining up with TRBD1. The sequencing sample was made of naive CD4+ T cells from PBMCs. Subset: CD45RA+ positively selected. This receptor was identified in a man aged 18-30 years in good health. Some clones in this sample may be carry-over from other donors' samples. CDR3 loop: CASSPRQGFDQPQHF. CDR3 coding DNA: TGTGCCAGCAGTCCTAGACAGGGTTTTGATCAGCCCCAGCATTTT.